This TCR beta chain originates from a study of blood T cell repertoires in COVID-19. Study as a whole: The analysed material was cDNA or gDNA that came from T cells, B-cell-depleted T cells, or PBMCs.

CDR3 size: 16 residues. The V gene's germline CDR1 is WSHSY and CDR2 SAAADI. V was shortened by 2 bases and J by 1 base, with 13 bases between the two germline ends. This clone has a handful of counts. Sequencing used immunoSEQ multiplex PCR; TCRdb keeps in-frame clones, though not all of them. Among fewer than 40,000 clones listed, 79% were seen once. The chain recombines TRBV10-2 with TRBJ2-3; D unclear. The sequence was obtained from a man aged 70 or older with acute or convalescent COVID-19. The sequencing input was peripheral blood. CDR3 DNA sequence: TGCGCCAGCAGTGAGACGACTCCCTGGGGCACAGATACGCAGTATTTT. Encoded protein: CASSETTPWGTDTQYF.